Listed here are 20 T cell receptor beta chains from one sample, sequenced in a study of blood T cell repertoires in COVID-19. Assay: immunoSEQ multiplex PCR; the TCRdb copy retains only in-frame clones and omits some. The sample consists of about 160,000 clones, roughly 91% of them appearing once. The sequencing input was peripheral blood. The source is a man aged 18 to 29 with acute or convalescent COVID-19.

The sample holds a few counts of this clone. This rearrangement joins TRBV10-2 to TRBJ1-1; D is perhaps TRBD1 (6 bases). Trimming pared 9 bases from V and 0 bases from J, leaving 17 bases between. The CDR3 runs to 15 residues. CDR1 and CDR2 from the germline V gene are WSHSY and SAAADI. CDR3 loop: CASFSVDRLNTEAFF. The CDR3 DNA sequence: TGCGCCAGTTTCTCGGTCGACAGGTTGAACACTGAAGCTTTCTTT.

This chain joins TRBV6-6 and TRBJ1-5; no firm D call. The CDR3 is 15 amino acids. The germline CDR1 and CDR2 sequences are MNHNY and SVGAGI (reference sequence). Trimming removed 0 bases at V and 3 bases at J, with 9 bases between. The CDR3 coding sequence is TGTGCCAGCAGTTACTCGGGGAGTACCAATCAGCCCCAGCATTTT. Protein product: CASSYSGSTNQPQHF.

CDR3 nucleotide sequence: TGTGCCAGCAGCAAGGACAGCAGCTATGGCTACACCTTC. Translated: CASSKDSSYGYTF. The chain combines TRBV2 with TRBJ1-2; D possibly corresponds to TRBD1 (6 bases). Trimming stripped 6 bases from V and 4 bases from J, with 12 bases between. The CDR3 sequence is 13 residues long. Germline V lookup: CDR1 SNHLY, CDR2 FYNNEI.

This rearrangement joins TRBV6-5 to TRBJ2-1; 7 nucleotides match TRBD2. Germline trimming cut 0 bases from V and 8 bases from J; bases unmatched to any gene: 10. This CDR3 has 16 residues. The V gene's germline CDR1 is MNHEY and CDR2 SVGAGI. The CDR3 DNA reads TGTGCCAGCAGTTACTCCGGGGGGACTACGGACGATGAGCAGTTCTTC. Its translation: CASSYSGGTTDDEQFF.

The rearrangement uses TRBV12-5 and TRBJ1-1; D not resolved. Trimming cost V 3 bases and J 7 bases, with 9 bases left between them. Germline values: CDR1 LGHNT, CDR2 FRNRAP. CDR3 size: 12 residues. CDR3 in DNA: TGTGCTAGTGGTTTCAGGCCGTTTGAAGCTTTCTTT. The encoded protein is CASGFRPFEAFF. Based on the CDR3 plus reference TRBV12-5 and TRBJ1-1, the full variable domain is DARVTQTPRHKVTEMGQEVTMRCQPILGHNTVFWYRQTMMQGLELLAYFRNRAPLDDSGMPKDRFSAEMPDATLATLKIQPSEPRDSAVYFCASGFRPFEAFFGQGTRLTVV.

The V and J genes are TRBV5-1 and TRBJ1-1; D unclear. Germline values: CDR1 SGHRS, CDR2 YFSETQ. This CDR3 region has 13 residues. Between the trimmed V and J ends, which lost 4 bases and 1 base, there was a span of 8 bases. The CDR3 sequence: CASSVGKNTEAFF. As DNA, the CDR3 is TGCGCCAGCAGCGTCGGGAAGAACACTGAAGCTTTCTTT.

The CDR3 region is CASSEQSYGYTF. The CDR3 region has the DNA TGCGCCAGCAGTGAACAAAGCTATGGCTACACCTTC. J is TRBJ1-2 and V is TRBV10-2; D remains ambiguous. Trimming removed 3 bases at V and 4 bases at J, with 6 bases between. There are 12 residues in the CDR3. Germline CDR1 WSHSY, CDR2 SAAADI.

The gene calls are TRBV12-3 or TRBV12-4 and TRBJ2-7; 8 nucleotides match TRBD2. The CDR3 is 13 residues long. V dropped 10 bases and J dropped 4; count of bases not matched to a gene: 9. CDR3 sequence reads: CAIAGRGDYEQYF. The DNA for the CDR3 is TGTGCCATCGCCGGGAGGGGGGATTACGAGCAGTACTTC.

The chain couples TRBV7-2 to TRBJ1-2, with a weak D call TRBD1 (5 bases). With 5 bases removed from V and 4 bases from J, the gap between germline ends came to 14 bases. Germline V gene data show CDR1 as SGHTA and CDR2 as FQGNSA. The CDR3 runs to 14 residues. The CDR3 is CASSPAGGIYGYTF. CDR3 DNA: TGTGCCAGCAGCCCAGCGGGGGGGATCTATGGCTACACCTTC.

CDR3 DNA: TGTGCCAGCAGCTTGGGAGGGACTAACGATAATGAAAAACTGTTTTTT. It is translated as CASSLGGTNDNEKLFF. The rearrangement uses TRBV7-9 and TRBJ1-4; TRBD1 is a possible D gene (5 bases). The CDR3 sequence is 16 residues long. Germline V gene lookup returns CDR1 SEHNR and CDR2 FQNEAQ (reference sequence). Trimming stripped 3 bases from V and 4 bases from J, with 15 bases between.

This chain connects TRBV29-1 to TRBJ1-1, with 9 bases identical to TRBD1. The CDR3 covers 13 residues. V lost 7 bases to trimming and J lost 4 bases; unmatched junction nucleotides: 7. Per the germline V gene, CDR1 is SQVTM and CDR2 is ANQGSEA. The CDR3 protein is CSAIQGARTEAFF. The CDR3 DNA follows: TGCAGCGCCATACAGGGGGCCCGCACTGAAGCTTTCTTT.

The chain combines TRBV5-1 with TRBJ1-2; 7 bases match TRBD1. The CDR3 has 13 residues. CDR1 and CDR2 (germline): SGHRS, YFSETQ. J lost 10 bases, V lost 0 bases, and 6 bases had no gene match. CDR3 region: CASSLENDRVYTF. In nucleotides, the CDR3 is TGCGCCAGCAGCTTGGAAAACGACAGGGTCTACACCTTC.

The chain combines TRBV5-6 with TRBJ1-1; D is undetermined. V gave up 3 bases and J gave up 3 bases, with 9 bases separating them. The CDR3 is 13 amino acids. CDR1 SGHDT and CDR2 YYEEEE come from the germline V gene. In DNA, the CDR3 is TGTGCCAGCAGCTCTAAGGGAGACACTGAAGCTTTCTTT. The encoded protein is CASSSKGDTEAFF. The variable domain in full, completed from reference TRBV5-6 and TRBJ1-1, reads DAGVTQSPTHLIKTRGQQVTLRCSPKSGHDTVSWYQQALGQGPQFIFQYYEEEERQRGNFPDRFSGHQFPNYSSELNVNALLLGDSALYLCASSSKGDTEAFFGQGTRLTVV.

The gene calls are TRBV7-2 and TRBJ1-1; D may be TRBD1 (6 bases). In germline, CDR1 is SGHTA, CDR2 FQGNSA. The CDR3 covers 13 residues. Trimming left V 1 base short and J 10 bases short, with 13 bases between. CDR3 DNA: TGTGCCAGCAGCTTAGAGGGAGCCAGGGGAGCTTTCTTT. Amino acid sequence: CASSLEGARGAFF.

J is TRBJ1-3 and V is TRBV11-3, with D possibly matching TRBD1 (5 bases). CDR1 and CDR2 (germline): SGHNT, YENEEA. The CDR3 contains 15 residues. V was cut by 4 bases and J by 0 bases, with 10 bases left in between. The CDR3 bases are TGTGCCAGCAGCTCAACAGGAGACTCTGGAAACACCATATATTTT. Residues: CASSSTGDSGNTIYF.

CDR3 sequence reads: CAWSGLSGSGNTIYF. In DNA, the CDR3 is TGTGCCTGGAGTGGACTTTCCGGCTCTGGAAACACCATATATTTT. The rearrangement joins TRBV30 to TRBJ1-3; D ambiguous. The germline CDR1 and CDR2 sequences are GTSNPN and SVGIG (reference sequence). The germline V and J ends were trimmed by 1 base and 0 bases, with 10 bases remaining between them. This CDR3 comprises 15 residues.

The chain couples TRBV3-1 (or the pseudogene TRBV3-2) to TRBJ2-2; 8 bases line up with TRBD2. The germline gives CDR1 LGHDT, CDR2 YNNKEL (reference sequence). J gave up 7 bases and V 0 bases, and 10 bases lay outside the gene matches. The CDR3 totals 17 residues. DNA for the CDR3: TGTGCCAGCAGCCAAGATAGGAGCGGGAGAGCAGGCGGGGAGCTGTTTTTT. This translates into CASSQDRSGRAGGELFF.

Comment on this clone: Its ends do not fully match the called genes, so a read error is possible. The chain carries TRBV14 and TRBJ2-5; 7 bases fit TRBD1. CDR3 size: 14 residues. The V gene's germline CDR1 is SGHDN and CDR2 FVKESK. The CDR3: CASSKETGWETQYF. In DNA, the CDR3 is TGTGCCAGCAGCAAAGAGACAGGGTGGGAGACCCAGTACTTC.

The J gene is TRBJ1-1, the V gene TRBV7-9; possible D gene TRBD1, 6 bases. V lost 3 bases to trimming and J lost 0 bases, with 8 bases between them. CDR3 length equals 14 residues. CDR1 and CDR2 (germline): SEHNR, FQNEAQ (reference sequence). The CDR3 region has the DNA TGTGCCAGCAGCTTTCGACAGGTGAACACTGAAGCTTTCTTT. Amino acid sequence: CASSFRQVNTEAFF. The variable domain in full, completed from reference TRBV7-9 and TRBJ1-1, reads DTGVSQNPRHKITKRGQNVTFRCDPISEHNRLYWYRQTLGQGPEFLTYFQNEAQLEKSRLLSDRFSAERPKGSFSTLEIQRTEQGDSAMYLCASSFRQVNTEAFFGQGTRLTVV.

V and J are TRBV30 and TRBJ1-2; perhaps TRBD1 as D (5 bases). The CDR3 length is 13 residues. V was pared by 0 bases and J by 8 bases, with 13 bases between. Germline CDR1 GTSNPN, CDR2 SVGIG (reference sequence). DNA of the CDR3: TGTGCCTGGAGTGTAGCAGGGAAGGGCGGCTACACCTTC. It encodes CAWSVAGKGGYTF.